This T cell receptor beta chain was obtained from a study of T cells after yellow fever vaccination. TCRdb re-analysed the 5' RACE reads in MiXCR, keeping a single row per CDR3 protein. The sample lists nearly 350,000 distinct CDR3 sequences, 8.1% occurring once. This CDR3 has 16 amino acids. The V gene's germline CDR1 is KGHSH and CDR2 LQKENI. V was trimmed by 2 bases and J by 5 bases, leaving 18 bases between them. This clonotype has a handful of counts. Sequencing used PBMCs, obtained 45 days after the first yellow fever vaccination. The sequence was collected from a man younger than 35 who received the YFV17D yellow fever vaccine. V gene TRBV18 combines with J gene TRBJ2-5; D is uncertain. The CDR3 bases are TGTGCCAGCTCACCATTTCCCCGCCAGGACCGCGAGACCCAGTACTTC. It codes for CASSPFPRQDRETQYF.